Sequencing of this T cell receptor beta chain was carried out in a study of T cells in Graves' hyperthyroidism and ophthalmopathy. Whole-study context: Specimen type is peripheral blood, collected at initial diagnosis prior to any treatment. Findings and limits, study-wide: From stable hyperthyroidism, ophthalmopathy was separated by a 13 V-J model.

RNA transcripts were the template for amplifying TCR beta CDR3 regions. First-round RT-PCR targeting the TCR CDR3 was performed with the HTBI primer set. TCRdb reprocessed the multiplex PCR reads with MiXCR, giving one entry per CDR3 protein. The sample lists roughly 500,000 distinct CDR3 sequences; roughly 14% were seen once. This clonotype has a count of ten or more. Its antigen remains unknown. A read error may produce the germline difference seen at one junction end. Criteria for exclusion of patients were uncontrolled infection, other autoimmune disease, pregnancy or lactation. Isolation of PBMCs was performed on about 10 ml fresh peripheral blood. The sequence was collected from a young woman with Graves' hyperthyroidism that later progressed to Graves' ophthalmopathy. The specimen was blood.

The CDR3 DNA sequence: TGTGCCAGTAGTTCAGCCAGTAATCAGTACTTC. Protein sequence: CASSSASNQYF. The V call is TRBV6-2 or TRBV6-3, the J call TRBJ2-5; the D is unclear. CDR1 is MNHEY, CDR2 SVGEGT, per germline. The CDR3 has 11 residues.